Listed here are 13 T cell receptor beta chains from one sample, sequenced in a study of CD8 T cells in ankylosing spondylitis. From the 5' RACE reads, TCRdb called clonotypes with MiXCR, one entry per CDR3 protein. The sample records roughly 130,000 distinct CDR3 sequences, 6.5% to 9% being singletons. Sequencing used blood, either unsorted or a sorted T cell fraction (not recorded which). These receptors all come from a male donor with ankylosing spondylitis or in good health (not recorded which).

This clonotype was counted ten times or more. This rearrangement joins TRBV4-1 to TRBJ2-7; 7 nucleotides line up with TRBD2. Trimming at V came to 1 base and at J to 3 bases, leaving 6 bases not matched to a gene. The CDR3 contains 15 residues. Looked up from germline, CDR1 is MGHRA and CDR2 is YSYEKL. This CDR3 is CASSQGLAVLYEQYF. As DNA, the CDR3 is TGCGCCAGCAGCCAAGGCCTAGCGGTGCTCTACGAGCAGTACTTC.

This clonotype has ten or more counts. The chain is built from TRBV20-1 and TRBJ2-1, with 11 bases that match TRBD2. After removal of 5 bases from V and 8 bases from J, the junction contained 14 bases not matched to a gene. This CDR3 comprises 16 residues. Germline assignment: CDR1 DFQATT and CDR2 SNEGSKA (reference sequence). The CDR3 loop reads CSAQTLLAGVRDEQFF. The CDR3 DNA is TGCAGTGCTCAGACCTTACTAGCGGGAGTTAGGGATGAGCAGTTCTTC.

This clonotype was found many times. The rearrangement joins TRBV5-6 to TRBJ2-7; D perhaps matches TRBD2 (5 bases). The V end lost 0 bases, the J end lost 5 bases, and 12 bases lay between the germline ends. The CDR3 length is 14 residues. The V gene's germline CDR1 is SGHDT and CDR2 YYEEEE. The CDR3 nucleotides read TGTGCCAGCAGCTTGGGCCTAACTAGGAACGAGCAGTACTTC. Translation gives CASSLGLTRNEQYF. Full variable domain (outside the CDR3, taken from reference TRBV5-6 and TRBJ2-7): DAGVTQSPTHLIKTRGQQVTLRCSPKSGHDTVSWYQQALGQGPQFIFQYYEEEERQRGNFPDRFSGHQFPNYSSELNVNALLLGDSALYLCASSLGLTRNEQYFGPGTRLTVT.

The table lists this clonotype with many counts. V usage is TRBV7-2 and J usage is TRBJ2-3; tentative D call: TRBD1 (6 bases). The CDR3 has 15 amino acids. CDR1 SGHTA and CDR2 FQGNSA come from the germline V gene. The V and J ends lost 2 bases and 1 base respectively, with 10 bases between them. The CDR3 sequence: CASSLRGKGTDTQYF. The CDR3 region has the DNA TGTGCCAGCAGCTTAAGGGGGAAGGGCACAGATACGCAGTATTTT.

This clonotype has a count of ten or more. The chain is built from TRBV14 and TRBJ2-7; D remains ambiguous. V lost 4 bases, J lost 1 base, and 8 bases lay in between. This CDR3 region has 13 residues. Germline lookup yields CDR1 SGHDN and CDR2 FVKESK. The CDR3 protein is CASSRRPSYEQYF. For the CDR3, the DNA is TGTGCCAGCAGCCGGCGCCCTTCCTACGAGCAGTACTTC. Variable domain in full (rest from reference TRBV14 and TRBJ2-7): EAGVTQFPSHSVIEKGQTVTLRCDPISGHDNLYWYRRVMGKEIKFLLHFVKESKQDESGMPNNRFLAERTGGTYSTLKVQPAELEDSGVYFCASSRRPSYEQYFGPGTRLTVT.

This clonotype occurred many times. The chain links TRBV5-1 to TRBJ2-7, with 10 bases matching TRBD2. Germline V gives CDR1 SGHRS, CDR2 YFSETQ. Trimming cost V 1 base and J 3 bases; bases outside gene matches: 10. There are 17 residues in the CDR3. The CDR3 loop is CASSLLGRTSGFYEQYF. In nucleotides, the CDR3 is TGCGCCAGCAGCTTGCTGGGACGGACTAGCGGATTCTACGAGCAGTACTTC.

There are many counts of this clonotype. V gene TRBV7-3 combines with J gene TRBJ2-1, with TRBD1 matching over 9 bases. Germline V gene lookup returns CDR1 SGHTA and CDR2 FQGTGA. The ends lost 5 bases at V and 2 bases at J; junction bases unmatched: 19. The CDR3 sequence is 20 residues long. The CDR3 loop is CASSTRGGTGYVFPYNEQFF. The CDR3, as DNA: TGTGCCAGCAGCACACGGGGTGGGACAGGGTACGTTTTTCCCTACAATGAGCAGTTCTTC.

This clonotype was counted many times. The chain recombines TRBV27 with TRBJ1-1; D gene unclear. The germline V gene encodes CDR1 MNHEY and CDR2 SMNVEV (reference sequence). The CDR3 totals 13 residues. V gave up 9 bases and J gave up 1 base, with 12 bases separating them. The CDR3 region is CASSNGRNTEAFF. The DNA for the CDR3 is TGTGCCAGTTCAAACGGGAGGAACACTGAAGCTTTCTTT.

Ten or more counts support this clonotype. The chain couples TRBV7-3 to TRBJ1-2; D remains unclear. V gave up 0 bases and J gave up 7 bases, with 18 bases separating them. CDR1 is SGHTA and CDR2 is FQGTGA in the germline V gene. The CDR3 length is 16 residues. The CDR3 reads CASSLTLTGNPSGYTF. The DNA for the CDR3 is TGTGCCAGCAGCTTAACTTTAACGGGCAACCCTAGTGGCTACACCTTC.

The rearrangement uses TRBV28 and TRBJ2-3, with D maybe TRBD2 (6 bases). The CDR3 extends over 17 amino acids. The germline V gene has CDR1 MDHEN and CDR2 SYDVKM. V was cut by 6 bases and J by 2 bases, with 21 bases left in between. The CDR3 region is CASSPFEGSGYTDTQYF. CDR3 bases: TGTGCCAGCAGCCCCTTCGAAGGTAGCGGTTACACAGATACGCAGTATTTT.

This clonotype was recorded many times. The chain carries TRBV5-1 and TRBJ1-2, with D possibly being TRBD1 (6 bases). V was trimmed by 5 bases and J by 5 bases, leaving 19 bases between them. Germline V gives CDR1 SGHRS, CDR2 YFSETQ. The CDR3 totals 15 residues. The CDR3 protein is CASRAGDTGRYGYTF. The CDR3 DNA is TGCGCCAGCAGGGCCGGGGACACGGGCCGGTATGGCTACACCTTC.

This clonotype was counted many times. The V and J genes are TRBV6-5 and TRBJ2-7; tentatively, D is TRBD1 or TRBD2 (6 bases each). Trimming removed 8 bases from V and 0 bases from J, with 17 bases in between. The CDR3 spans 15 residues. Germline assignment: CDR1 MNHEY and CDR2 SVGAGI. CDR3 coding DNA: TGTGCCAGCGGTTCGTACGGAGGGGGCTCCTACGAGCAGTACTTC. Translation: CASGSYGGGSYEQYF.

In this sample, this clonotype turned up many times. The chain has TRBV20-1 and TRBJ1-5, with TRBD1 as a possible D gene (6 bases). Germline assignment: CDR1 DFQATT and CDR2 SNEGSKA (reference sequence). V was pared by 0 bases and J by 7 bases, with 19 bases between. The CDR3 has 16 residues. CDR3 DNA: TGCAGTGCTAGAGAGAGTGCGGCAGGGGCAAGGCAGCCCCAGCATTTT. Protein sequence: CSARESAAGARQPQHF.